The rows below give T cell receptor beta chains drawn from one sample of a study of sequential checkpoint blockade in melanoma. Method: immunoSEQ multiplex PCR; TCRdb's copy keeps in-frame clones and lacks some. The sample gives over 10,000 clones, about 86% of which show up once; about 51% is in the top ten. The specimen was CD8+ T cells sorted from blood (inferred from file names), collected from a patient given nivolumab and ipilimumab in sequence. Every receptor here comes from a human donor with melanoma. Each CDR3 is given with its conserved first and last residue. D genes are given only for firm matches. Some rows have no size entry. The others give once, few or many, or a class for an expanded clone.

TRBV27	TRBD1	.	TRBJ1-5	CASSPVDRGYNQPQHF	TGTGCCAGCAGTCCCGTGGACAGGGGATACAATCAGCCCCAGCATTTT
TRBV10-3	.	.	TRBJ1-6	CAITTGSNSPLHF	TGTGCCATCACGACAGGATCCAATTCACCCCTCCACTTT
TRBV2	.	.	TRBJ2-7	CASSDRQTYEQYF	TGTGCCAGCAGTGACCGACAAACCTACGAGCAGTACTTC
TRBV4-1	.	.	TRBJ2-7	CASSQVSDRNPYEQYF	TGCGCCAGCAGCCAAGTGAGCGACAGAAACCCCTACGAGCAGTACTTC
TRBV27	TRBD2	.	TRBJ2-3	CASSQGLAQHTQYF	TGTGCCAGCAGTCAGGGACTAGCGCAGCATACGCAGTATTTT
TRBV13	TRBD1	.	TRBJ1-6	CASSLEGGAYNSPLHF	TGTGCCAGCAGCTTAGAAGGGGGCGCGTATAATTCACCCCTCCACTTT
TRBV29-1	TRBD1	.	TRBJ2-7	CSVEDLDPLTGIHEQYF	TGCAGCGTTGAAGATCTAGATCCTCTGACAGGGATCCACGAGCAGTACTTC
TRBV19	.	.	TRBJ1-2	CASSSSGDSNYGYTF	TGTGCCAGTAGTAGTTCGGGGGATTCTAACTATGGCTACACCTTC
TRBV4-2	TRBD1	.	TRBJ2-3	CASSQVYRGIRADTQYF	TGTGCCAGCAGCCAAGTCTACAGGGGGATAAGAGCAGATACGCAGTATTTT
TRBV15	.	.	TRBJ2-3	CATSNTRELLRDTQYF	TGTGCCACCAGCAATACTAGGGAACTTTTGAGAGATACGCAGTATTTT
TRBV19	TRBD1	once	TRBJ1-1	CASSTRQGAVWAFF	TGTGCCAGTAGTACCAGACAGGGGGCGGTCTGGGCTTTCTTT
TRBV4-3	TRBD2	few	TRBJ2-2	CASSLLPRLAGDTGELFF	TGCGCCAGCAGCCTTCTCCCCCGACTAGCGGGGGACACCGGGGAGCTGTTTTTT
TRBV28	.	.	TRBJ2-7	CASSLRTVSSSYEQYF	TGTGCCAGCAGTCTCAGGACAGTTTCATCCTCCTACGAGCAGTACTTC
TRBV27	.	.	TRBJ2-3	CAAGHSSTDTQYF	TGTGCCGCCGGACACTCGAGCACAGATACGCAGTATTTT
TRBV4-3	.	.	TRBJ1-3	CASSPKGPHSGNTIYF	TGCGCCAGCAGCCCAAAGGGGCCACACTCTGGAAACACCATATATTTT
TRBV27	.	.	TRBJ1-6	CASSLRRGAHDSPLHF	TGTGCCAGCAGTCTTAGGCGGGGGGCGCATGATTCACCCCTCCACTTT
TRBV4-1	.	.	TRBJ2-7	CASSLEGGGPYEQYF	TGCGCCAGCAGCCTCGAGGGGGGGGGACCCTACGAGCAGTACTTC
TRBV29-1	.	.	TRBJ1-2	CSARQAINYGYTF	TGCAGCGCAAGACAGGCTATTAACTATGGCTACACCTTC
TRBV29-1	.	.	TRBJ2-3	CSGEDERETQYF	TGCAGCGGGGAGGATGAAAGGGAAACGCAGTATTTT
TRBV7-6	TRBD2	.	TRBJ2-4	CASSSGRGGASKNIQYF	TGTGCCAGCAGCTCCGGACGCGGGGGGGCGTCCAAAAACATTCAGTACTTC
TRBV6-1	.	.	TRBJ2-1	CASSEWDNYNEQFF	TGTGCCAGCAGTGAATGGGACAACTACAATGAGCAGTTCTTC
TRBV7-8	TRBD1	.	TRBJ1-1	CASSLPGQGWNTEAFF	TGTGCCAGCAGCTTACCTGGACAGGGGTGGAACACTGAAGCTTTCTTT
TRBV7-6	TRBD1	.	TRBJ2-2	CASSLRRDSWSGELFF	TGTGCCAGCAGCCTTCGACGGGACAGTTGGAGCGGGGAGCTGTTTTTT
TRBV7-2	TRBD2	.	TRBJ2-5	CASSHRTSGETQYF	TGTGCCAGCAGCCACCGGACTAGCGGGGAGACCCAGTACTTC
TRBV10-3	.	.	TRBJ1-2	CAISEGQGTNYGYTF	TGTGCCATCAGTGAAGGGCAGGGGACTAACTATGGCTACACCTTC
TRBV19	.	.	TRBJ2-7	CASSTRGASEQYF	TGTGCCAGTAGTACCCGGGGGGCGAGCGAGCAGTACTTC
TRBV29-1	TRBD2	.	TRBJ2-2	CSVEGGGAGGANTGELFF	TGCAGCGTTGAAGGCGGGGGCGCCGGGGGGGCGAACACCGGGGAGCTGTTTTTT
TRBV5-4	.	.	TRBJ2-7	CASSSPGEQYF	TGTGCCAGCAGCTCCCCCGGGGAGCAGTACTTC
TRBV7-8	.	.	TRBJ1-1	CASSLPAGAMNTEAFF	TGTGCCAGCAGCTTACCCGCAGGGGCGATGAACACTGAAGCTTTCTTT
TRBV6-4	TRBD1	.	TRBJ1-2	CASSESGQAYWGYTF	TGTGCCAGCAGTGAATCGGGACAGGCATACTGGGGCTACACCTTC
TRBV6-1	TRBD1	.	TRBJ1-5	CASSEKFKGQGYSNQPQHF	TGTGCCAGCAGTGAAAAGTTTAAGGGACAGGGCTATAGCAATCAGCCCCAGCATTTT
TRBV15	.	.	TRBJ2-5	CATSRDGAQETQYF	TGTGCCACCAGCAGAGATGGGGCGCAGGAGACCCAGTACTTC
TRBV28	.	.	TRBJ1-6	CASSLLQGQVSPLHF	TGTGCCAGCAGTTTACTACAGGGCCAAGTATCACCCCTCCACTTT
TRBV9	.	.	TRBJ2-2	CASSVEGAANTGELFF	TGTGCCAGCAGCGTAGAAGGGGCCGCGAACACCGGGGAGCTGTTTTTT
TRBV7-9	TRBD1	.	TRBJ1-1	CASSLAWGQGGTEAFF	TGTGCCAGCAGCTTAGCGTGGGGACAGGGCGGCACTGAAGCTTTCTTT
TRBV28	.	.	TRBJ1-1	CASSLEPTLNTEAFF	TGTGCCAGCTCTTTAGAGCCAACCCTGAACACTGAAGCTTTCTTT
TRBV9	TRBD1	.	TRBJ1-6	CASSHPPDRGNSPLHF	TGTGCCAGCAGCCACCCCCCGGACAGGGGAAATTCACCCCTCCACTTT
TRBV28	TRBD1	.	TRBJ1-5	CASSPEGAGNQPQHF	TGTGCCAGCAGTCCTGAGGGGGCGGGTAATCAGCCCCAGCATTTT
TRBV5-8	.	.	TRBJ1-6	CASSFRDTLNSPLHF	TGTGCCAGCAGCTTTCGGGACACTCTTAATTCACCCCTCCACTTT